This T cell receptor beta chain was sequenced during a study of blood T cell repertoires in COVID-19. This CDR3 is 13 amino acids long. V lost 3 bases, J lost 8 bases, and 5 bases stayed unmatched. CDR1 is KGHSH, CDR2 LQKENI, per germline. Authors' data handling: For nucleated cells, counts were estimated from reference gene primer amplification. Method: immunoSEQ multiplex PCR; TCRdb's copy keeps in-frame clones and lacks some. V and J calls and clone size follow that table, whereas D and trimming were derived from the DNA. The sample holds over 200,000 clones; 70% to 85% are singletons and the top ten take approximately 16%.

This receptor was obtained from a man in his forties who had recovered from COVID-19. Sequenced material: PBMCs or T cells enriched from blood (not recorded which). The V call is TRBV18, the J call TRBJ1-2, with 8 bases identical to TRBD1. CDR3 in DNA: TGTGCCAGCTCACCGACAGGGGTTGAGGGCTACACCTTC. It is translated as CASSPTGVEGYTF.